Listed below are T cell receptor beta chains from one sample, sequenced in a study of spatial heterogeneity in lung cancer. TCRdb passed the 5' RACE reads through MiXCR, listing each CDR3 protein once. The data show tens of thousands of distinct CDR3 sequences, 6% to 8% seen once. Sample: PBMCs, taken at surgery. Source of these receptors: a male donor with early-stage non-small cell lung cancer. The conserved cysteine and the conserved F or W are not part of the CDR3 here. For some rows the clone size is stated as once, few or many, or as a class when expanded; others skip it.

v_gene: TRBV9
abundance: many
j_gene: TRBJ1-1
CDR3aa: ASSVTGGLRMNTEAF

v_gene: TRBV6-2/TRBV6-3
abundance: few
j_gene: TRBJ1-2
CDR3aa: ASSGYTGARGYT

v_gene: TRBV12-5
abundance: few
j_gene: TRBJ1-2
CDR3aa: ASGFQGDRGYT

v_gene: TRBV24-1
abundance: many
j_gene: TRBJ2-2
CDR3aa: ATSGTRGLTGELF

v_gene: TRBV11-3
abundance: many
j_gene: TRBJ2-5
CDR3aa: ASSLAVVRTANRTQY

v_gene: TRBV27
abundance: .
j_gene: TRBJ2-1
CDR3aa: ASSFPYSLNEQF

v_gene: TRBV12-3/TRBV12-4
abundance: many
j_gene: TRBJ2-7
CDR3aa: ASSFTGYEQY

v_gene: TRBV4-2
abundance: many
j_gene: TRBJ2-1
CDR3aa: ASSPLAGGPGEQF

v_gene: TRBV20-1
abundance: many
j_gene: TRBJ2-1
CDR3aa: SARARGGSYNEQF

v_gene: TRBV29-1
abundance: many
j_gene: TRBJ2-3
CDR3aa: SVVRTGRATDTQY

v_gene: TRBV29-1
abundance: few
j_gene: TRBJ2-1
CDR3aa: SVEPGGGEQF

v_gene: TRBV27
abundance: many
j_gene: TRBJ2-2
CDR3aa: ASSPNTGELF

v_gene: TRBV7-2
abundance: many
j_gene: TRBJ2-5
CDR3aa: ASSNGHQETQY

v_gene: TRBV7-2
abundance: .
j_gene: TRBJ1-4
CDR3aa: ASSYQGSNEKLF

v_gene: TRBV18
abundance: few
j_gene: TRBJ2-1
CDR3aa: ASSPGQGLLTYNEQF

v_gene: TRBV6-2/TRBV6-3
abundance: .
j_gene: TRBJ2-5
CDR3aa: ASSYSWTQETQY

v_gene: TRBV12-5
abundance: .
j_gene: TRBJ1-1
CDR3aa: ASGFQFDTEAF

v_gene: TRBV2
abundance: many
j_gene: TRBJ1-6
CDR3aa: ASNTRDGDSPLH

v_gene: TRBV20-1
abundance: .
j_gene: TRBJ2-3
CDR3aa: SATLGLAGGRDTQY

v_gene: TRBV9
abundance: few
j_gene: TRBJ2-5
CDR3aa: ASSLLAGGYQETQY

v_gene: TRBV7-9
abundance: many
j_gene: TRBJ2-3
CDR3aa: ASSLVGLTDTQY

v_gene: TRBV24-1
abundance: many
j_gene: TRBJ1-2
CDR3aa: ATKGGGLGVYT

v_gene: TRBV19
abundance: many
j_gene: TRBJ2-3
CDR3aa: ASTPMVATGTQY

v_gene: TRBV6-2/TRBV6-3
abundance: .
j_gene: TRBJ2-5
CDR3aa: ASKTSGRARETQY

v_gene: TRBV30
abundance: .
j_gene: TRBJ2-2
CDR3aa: AWDIGAGELF

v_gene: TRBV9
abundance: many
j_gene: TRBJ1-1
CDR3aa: ASSSGPRRNTEAF

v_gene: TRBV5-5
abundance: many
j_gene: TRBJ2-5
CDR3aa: ASSLGEETQY

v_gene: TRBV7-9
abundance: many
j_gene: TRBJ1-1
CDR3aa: ASSQGTGASTEAF

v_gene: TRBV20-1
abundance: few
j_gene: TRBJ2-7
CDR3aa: SGKTGIFYEQY

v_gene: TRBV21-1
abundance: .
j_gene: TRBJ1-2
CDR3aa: ASSALDSPNYGYT

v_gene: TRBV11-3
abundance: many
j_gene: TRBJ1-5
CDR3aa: ASSLGSNQPQH

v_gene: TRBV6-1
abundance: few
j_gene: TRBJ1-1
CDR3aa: ASKFQEDGTEAF

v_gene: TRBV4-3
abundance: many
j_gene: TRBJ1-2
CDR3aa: ASSQDWKDGYT

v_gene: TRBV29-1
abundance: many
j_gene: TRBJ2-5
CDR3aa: SVGGGGETQY

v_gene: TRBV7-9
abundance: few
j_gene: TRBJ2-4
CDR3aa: ASSRGVGKNIQY

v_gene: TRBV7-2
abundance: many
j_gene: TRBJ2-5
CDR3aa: ASSPQTGEETQY

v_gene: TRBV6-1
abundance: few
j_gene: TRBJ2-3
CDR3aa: ASMRGAVFPNTQY

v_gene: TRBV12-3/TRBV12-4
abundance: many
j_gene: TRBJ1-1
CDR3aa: ASSLERGRAGHNEAF

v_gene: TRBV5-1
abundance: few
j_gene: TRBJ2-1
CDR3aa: ASSPGQGENEQF

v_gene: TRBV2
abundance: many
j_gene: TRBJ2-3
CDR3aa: ATAIVGTQY

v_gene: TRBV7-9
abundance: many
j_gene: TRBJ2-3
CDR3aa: ASSLMAASTDTQY

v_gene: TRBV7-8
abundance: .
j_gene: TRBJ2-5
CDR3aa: ASSLAGTGSQETQY

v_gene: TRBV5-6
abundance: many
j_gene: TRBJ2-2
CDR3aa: ASSPSGFNTGELF

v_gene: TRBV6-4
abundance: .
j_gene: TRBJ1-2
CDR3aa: ASSPEGDNYGYT

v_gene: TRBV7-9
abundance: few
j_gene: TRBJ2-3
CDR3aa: ASSPRGHSTDTQY

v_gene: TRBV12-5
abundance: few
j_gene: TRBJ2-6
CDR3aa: ASGSGTSGANVLT

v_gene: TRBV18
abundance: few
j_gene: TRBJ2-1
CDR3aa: ASSPPSPADEQF

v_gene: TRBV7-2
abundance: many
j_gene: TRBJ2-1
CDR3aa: ASSLGTVNWRERNEQF

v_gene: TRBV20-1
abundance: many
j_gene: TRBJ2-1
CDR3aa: SARSGPGEQF

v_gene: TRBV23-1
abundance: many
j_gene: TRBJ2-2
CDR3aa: ASGFATGELF

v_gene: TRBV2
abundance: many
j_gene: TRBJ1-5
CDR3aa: ASRNRGSNQPQH

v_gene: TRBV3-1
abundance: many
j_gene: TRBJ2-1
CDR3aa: ASSQRTHEQF

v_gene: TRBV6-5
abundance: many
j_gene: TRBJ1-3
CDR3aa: ASSYDSSSGNTIY

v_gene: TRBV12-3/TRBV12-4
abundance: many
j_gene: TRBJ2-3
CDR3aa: ASSRSGGADTQY

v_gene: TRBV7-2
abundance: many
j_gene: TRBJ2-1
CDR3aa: ASSLRLGEYNEQF

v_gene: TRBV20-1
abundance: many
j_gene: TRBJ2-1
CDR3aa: SAREGELPYNEQF